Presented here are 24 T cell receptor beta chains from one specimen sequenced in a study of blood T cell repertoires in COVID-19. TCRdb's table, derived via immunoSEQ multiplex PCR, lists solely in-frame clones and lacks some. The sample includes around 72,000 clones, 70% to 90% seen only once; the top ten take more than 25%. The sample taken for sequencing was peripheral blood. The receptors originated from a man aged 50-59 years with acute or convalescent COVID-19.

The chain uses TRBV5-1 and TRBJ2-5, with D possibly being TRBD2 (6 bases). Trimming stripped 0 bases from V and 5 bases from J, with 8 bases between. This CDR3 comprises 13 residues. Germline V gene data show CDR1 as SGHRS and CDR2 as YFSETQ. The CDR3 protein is CASSLGLVETQYF. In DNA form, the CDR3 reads TGCGCCAGCAGCTTGGGACTAGTGGAGACCCAGTACTTC.

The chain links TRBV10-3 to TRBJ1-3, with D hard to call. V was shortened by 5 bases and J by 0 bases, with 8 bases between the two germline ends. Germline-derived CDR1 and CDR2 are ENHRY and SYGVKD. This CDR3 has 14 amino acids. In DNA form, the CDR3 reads TGTGCCATCAGTATTGAGAACTCTGGAAACACCATATATTTT. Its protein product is CAISIENSGNTIYF.

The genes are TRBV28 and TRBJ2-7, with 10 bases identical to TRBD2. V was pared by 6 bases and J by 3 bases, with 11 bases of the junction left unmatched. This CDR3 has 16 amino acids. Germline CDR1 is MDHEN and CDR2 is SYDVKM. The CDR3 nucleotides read TGTGCCAGCAGCAGCCCTTCTAGCGGGGGTGGCTACGAGCAGTACTTC. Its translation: CASSSPSSGGGYEQYF. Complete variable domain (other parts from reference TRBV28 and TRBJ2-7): DVKVTQSSRYLVKRTGEKVFLECVQDMDHENMFWYRQDPGLGLRLIYFSYDVKMKEKGDIPEGYSVSREKKERFSLILESASTNQTSMYLCASSSPSSGGGYEQYFGPGTRLTVT.

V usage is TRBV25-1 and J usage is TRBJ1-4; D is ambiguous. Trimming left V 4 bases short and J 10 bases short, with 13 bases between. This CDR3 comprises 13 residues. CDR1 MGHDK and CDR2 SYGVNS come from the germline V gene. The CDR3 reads CASSVGLGGKLFF. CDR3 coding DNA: TGTGCCAGCAGTGTTGGGTTGGGAGGAAAACTGTTTTTT.

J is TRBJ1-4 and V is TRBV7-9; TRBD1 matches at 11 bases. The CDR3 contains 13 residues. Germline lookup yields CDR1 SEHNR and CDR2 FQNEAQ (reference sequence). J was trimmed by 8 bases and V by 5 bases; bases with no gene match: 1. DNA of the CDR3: TGTGCCAGCAGCGGACAGGGGGCGGAAAAACTGTTTTTT. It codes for CASSGQGAEKLFF.

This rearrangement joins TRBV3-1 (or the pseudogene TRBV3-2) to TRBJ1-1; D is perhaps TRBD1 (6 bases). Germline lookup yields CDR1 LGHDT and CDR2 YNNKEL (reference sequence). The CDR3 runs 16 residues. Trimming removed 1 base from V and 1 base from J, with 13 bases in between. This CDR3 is CASSQATGPTNTEAFF. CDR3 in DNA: TGTGCCAGCAGCCAAGCGACAGGCCCTACGAACACTGAAGCTTTCTTT.

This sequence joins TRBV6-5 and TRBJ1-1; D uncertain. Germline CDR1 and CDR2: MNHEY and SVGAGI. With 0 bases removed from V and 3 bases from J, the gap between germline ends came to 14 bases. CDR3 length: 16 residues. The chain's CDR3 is CASSYSWAGSDTEAFF. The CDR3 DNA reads TGTGCCAGCAGTTACTCGTGGGCGGGGTCGGACACTGAAGCTTTCTTT.

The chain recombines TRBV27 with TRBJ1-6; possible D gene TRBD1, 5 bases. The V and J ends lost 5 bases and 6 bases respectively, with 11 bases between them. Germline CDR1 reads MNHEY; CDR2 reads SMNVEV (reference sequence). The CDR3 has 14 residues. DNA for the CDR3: TGTGCCAGCAGTCCCCGGGGGGTTAATTCACCCCTCCACTTT. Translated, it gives CASSPRGVNSPLHF.

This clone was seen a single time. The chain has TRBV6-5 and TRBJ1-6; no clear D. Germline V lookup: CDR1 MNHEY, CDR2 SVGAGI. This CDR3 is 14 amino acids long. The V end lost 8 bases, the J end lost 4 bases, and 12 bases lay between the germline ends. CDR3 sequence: CASRVSAYNSPLHF. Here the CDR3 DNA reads TGTGCCAGCCGCGTCAGCGCTTATAATTCACCCCTCCACTTT.

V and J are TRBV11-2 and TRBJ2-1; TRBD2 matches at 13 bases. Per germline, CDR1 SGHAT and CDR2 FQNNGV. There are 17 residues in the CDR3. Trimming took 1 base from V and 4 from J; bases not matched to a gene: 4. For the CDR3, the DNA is TGTGCCAGCAGCTTAGGGACTAGCGGGGGCCTTTACAATGAGCAGTTCTTC. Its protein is CASSLGTSGGLYNEQFF.

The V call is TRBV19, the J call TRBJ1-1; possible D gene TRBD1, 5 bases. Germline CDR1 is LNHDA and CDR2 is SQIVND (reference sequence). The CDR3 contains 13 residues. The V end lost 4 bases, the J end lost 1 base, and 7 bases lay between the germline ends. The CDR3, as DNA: TGTGCCAGTAGTAGCGGGGCGAACACTGAAGCTTTCTTT. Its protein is CASSSGANTEAFF.

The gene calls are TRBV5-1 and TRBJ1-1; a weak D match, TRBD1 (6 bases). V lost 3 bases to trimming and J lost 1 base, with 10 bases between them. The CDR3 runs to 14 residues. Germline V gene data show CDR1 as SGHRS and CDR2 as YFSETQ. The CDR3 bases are TGCGCCAGCAGCTACCTGACAGGGAACACTGAAGCTTTCTTT. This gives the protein CASSYLTGNTEAFF.

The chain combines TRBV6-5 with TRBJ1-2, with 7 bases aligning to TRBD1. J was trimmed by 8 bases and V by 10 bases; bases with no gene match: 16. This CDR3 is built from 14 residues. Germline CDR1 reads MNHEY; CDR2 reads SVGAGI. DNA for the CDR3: TGTGCCACGCAGCGGACAGGAAATCTTTGGGGCTACACCTTC. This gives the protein CATQRTGNLWGYTF.

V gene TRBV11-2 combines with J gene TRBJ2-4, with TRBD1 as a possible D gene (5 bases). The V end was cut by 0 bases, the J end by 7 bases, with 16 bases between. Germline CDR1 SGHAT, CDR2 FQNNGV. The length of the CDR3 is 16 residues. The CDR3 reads CASSLDRRQSSNIQYF. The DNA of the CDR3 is TGTGCCAGCAGCTTAGATAGGAGACAGAGTTCGAACATTCAGTACTTC. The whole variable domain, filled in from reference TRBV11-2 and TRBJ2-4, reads EAGVAQSPRYKIIEKRQSVAFWCNPISGHATLYWYQQILGQGPKLLIQFQNNGVVDDSQLPKDRFSAERLKGVDSTLKIQPAKLEDSAVYLCASSLDRRQSSNIQYFGAGTRLSVL.

The CDR3 is CASSFLRDRVNEQYF. The CDR3, as DNA: TGTGCCAGCAGTTTTCTCCGGGACAGGGTAAACGAGCAGTACTTC. This rearrangement joins TRBV28 to TRBJ2-7; TRBD1 agrees at 9 bases. CDR3 length: 15 amino acids. Germline V CDR1 and CDR2: MDHEN, SYDVKM. Unmatched junction bases numbered 8, after V lost 3 bases and J lost 5 bases.

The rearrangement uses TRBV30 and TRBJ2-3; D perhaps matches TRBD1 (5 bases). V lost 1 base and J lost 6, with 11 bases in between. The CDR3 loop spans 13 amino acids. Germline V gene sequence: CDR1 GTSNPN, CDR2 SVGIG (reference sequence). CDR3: CAWSGQGVDTQYF. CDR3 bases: TGTGCCTGGAGTGGGCAGGGCGTCGATACGCAGTATTTT.

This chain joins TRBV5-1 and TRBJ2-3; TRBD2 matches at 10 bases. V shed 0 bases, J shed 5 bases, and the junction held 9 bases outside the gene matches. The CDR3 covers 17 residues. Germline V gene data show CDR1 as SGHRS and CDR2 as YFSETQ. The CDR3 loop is CASSLGQRGGRGDTQYF. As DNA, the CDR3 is TGCGCCAGCAGCTTGGGCCAGCGGGGGGGCCGAGGAGATACGCAGTATTTT.

CDR3 residues: CASSLDFWSATNEKLFF. The DNA of the CDR3 is TGTGCCAGCAGCTTAGATTTTTGGTCAGCAACTAATGAAAAACTGTTTTTT. This chain uses TRBV11-2 with TRBJ1-4; D is undetermined. Germline V gene lookup returns CDR1 SGHAT and CDR2 FQNNGV. The CDR3 runs to 17 residues. V lost 0 bases, J lost 0 bases, and 11 bases lay in between.

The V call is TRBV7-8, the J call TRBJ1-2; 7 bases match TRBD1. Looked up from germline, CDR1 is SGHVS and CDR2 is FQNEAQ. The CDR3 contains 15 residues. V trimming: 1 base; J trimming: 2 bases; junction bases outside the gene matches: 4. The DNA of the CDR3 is TGTGCCAGCAGCTTAGTCGGACAGGAAAACTATGGCTACACCTTC. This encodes CASSLVGQENYGYTF. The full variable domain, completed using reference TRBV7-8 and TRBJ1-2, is GAGVSQSPRYKVAKRGQDVALRCDPISGHVSLFWYQQALGQGPEFLTYFQNEAQLDKSGLPSDRFFAERPEGSVSTLKIQRTQQEDSAVYLCASSLVGQENYGYTFGSGTRLTVV.

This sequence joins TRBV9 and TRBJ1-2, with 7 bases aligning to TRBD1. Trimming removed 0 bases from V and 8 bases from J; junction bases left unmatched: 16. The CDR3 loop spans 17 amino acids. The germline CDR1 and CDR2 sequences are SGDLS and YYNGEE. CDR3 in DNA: TGTGCCAGCAGCGTAGGAGGGACAGTGGAGAGCTCTAGGGGCTACACCTTC. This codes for CASSVGGTVESSRGYTF.

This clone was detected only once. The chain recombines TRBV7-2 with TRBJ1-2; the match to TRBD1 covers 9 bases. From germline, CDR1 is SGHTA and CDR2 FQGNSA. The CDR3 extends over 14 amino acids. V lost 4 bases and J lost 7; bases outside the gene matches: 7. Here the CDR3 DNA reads TGTGCCAGCAGCTGGACAGGGGCCGTGGGTGGCTACACCTTC. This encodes CASSWTGAVGGYTF.

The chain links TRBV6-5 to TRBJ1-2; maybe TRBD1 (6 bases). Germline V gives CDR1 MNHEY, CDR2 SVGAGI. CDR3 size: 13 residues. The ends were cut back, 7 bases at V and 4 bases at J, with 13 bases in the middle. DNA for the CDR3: TGTGCCAGCAAACGTGACAGGTTCTATGGCTACACCTTC. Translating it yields CASKRDRFYGYTF.

CDR3 DNA: TGTGCCAGTAGTGGAATGACAGGGGGCTATCAGCCCCAGCATTTT. Its translation is CASSGMTGGYQPQHF. This chain joins TRBV19 and TRBJ1-5; 10 positions match TRBD1. V trimming: 5 bases; J trimming: 5 bases; junction bases outside the gene matches: 6. The CDR3 contains 15 residues. Germline V lookup: CDR1 LNHDA, CDR2 SQIVND (reference sequence).

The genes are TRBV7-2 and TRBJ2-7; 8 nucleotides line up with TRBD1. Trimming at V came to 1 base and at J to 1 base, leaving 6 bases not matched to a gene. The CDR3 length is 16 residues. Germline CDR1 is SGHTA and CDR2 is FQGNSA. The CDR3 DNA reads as TGTGCCAGCAGCTTAGTTTCCGGACAGGGTTCCTACGAGCAGTACTTC. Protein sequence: CASSLVSGQGSYEQYF. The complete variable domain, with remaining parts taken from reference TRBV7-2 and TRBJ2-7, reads GAGVSQSPSNKVTEKGKDVELRCDPISGHTALYWYRQSLGQGLEFLIYFQGNSAPDKSGLPSDRFSAERTGGSVSTLTIQRTQQEDSAVYLCASSLVSGQGSYEQYFGPGTRLTVT.